This T cell receptor beta chain was profiled in a study of T-cell memory formation after mild COVID-19 listed by TCRdb under 2021. Broadly, across the study: TCR sequence clusters from the two donors were largely donor specific. Longitudinal TCRalpha and TCRbeta repertoire sequencing tracked T-cell clones expanding and contracting after mild COVID-19 in a couple of donors. Two young, previously healthy adult volunteers made up the cohort, one male and one female. Beyond this particular receptor, the publication reports: Some responding clones were detected in pre-infection memory, suggesting pre-existing cross-reactive memory T cells joined the SARS-CoV-2 response. Contracting CD4+ clones turned up mainly in the CM and EM memory subsets, whereas EMRA was where CD8+ clones were enriched. The study covered only a couple of mild cases, and larger cohorts including severe cases with pre-infection samples were considered necessary. Balanced CD4/CD8 phenotypes were observed for clones contracting from day 15 to 85, whereas a bias towards CD4+ was observed for a second wave of clones expanding from day 15 to 37. SARS-CoV-2 specificity of the second-wave clones peaking on day 37 was not confirmed.

Sequenced on an Illumina NovaSeq 6000. TCRalpha and TCRbeta cDNA libraries were constructed by 5'RACE with constant-segment primers, with sample barcodes and unique molecular identifiers being introduced. Trizol reagent was used to extract RNA from every sample. The libraries were amplified in two PCR steps, and the second step added a second sample barcode and Illumina TruSeq adapters. The libraries were sequenced on an Illumina NovaSeq using 2 x 150 bp paired-end reads. From the authors' description of their analysis: With migec v1.2.7, reads were demultiplexed and then collapsed into UMI-guided consensus sequences. Using mixcr v2.1.11, UMI consensuses were aligned to TRA and TRB V and J templates and then assembled into clonotypes. Expanded or contracted clonotypes were those called significant by both edgeR and NoisET, with noise models trained on biological replicates. For edgeR calls, a false discovery rate-adjusted p below 0.01 and a log2 fold-change threshold of 1 were applied. As an exploratory analysis of dynamics, max-normalized trajectories of the 1000 most abundant clonotypes were examined by PCA with hierarchical clustering. The CD4 or CD8 phenotype of responding clones was assigned using the separately sequenced CD4+ and CD8+ repertoires. TCRdb took the public reads, trimmed them with fastp at Q25, ran MiXCR for clone calling and kept in-frame beta chains. Every distinct CDR3 protein forms one entry, paired with its most common genes and DNA. These V and J calls originate from TCRdb's pipeline instead of the authors' own analysis. This sample comprises 500,000 to 650,000 distinct CDR3 sequences, roughly 21% of them detected only once. Approximately 8% of the sample belongs to the ten largest clones.

With respect to this clonotype: This clone's antigen is unknown. Base qualities are not provided; no much larger clone lies one nucleotide away.

Ficoll-Paque density gradient centrifugation was the method used to isolate PBMCs. The sequence derives from an adult woman who had mild COVID-19 (a few samples of this study predate the infection). The sample titles of this study are shuffled in the database, so cell type and time point are left out; the donor was told from shared clones. The sequenced sample consisted of PBMCs or a T cell subset sorted from them (not recorded which).

DNA sequence: TGTGCAAGTCACCGTGATCGGCCCCAACCCTACGAGCAGTACTTC. Translated, it gives CASHRDRPQPYEQYF. The sequence joins TRBV12-2 to TRBJ2-7; the table's TRBD1 call for D was not verified on the DNA. TRBV12-2 is assigned pseudogene status. From the cysteine up to the phenylalanine, the CDR3 has a length of 15 residues. CDR3 DNA is the only sequence kept; it has 45 bases, read in frame from the first base.